The 2 T cell receptor beta chains given below trace back to one sample, sequenced in a study of blood T cell repertoires in COVID-19. The data were produced by immunoSEQ multiplex PCR, yet TCRdb's version contains in-frame clones alone and is incomplete. The data contain approximately 490,000 clones, approximately 86% of them singletons. The sample taken for sequencing was PBMCs or T cells enriched from blood (not recorded which). The origin of the receptors is a woman aged 60-75 years who had recovered from COVID-19.

This clone was seen a single time. No conserved phenylalanine or tryptophan is present at the end of the CDR3, so a read error is the likely explanation. This chain joins TRBV28 and TRBJ2-7; possible D gene TRBD2, 6 bases. The CDR3 has 16 residues. Trimming removed 5 bases from V and 1 base from J, with 18 bases in between. Germline assignment: CDR1 MDHEN and CDR2 SYDVKM. The CDR3 region has the DNA TGTGCCAGCAGTCCATTAGGGACTCAAGTTTCCTACGAGCAGTACGCC. Protein product: CASSPLGTQVSYEQYA.

This clone appeared once. The chain joins TRBV23-1 to TRBJ2-1, with TRBD1 as a possible D gene (5 bases). TRBV23-1 is an open reading frame, and its role is uncertain. The V and J ends lost 3 bases and 4 bases respectively, with 19 bases between them. The CDR3 extends over 17 amino acids. CDR3 protein: CASSHPASGPPYNEQFF. CDR3 bases: TGCGCCAGCAGTCACCCCGCCTCAGGGCCGCCTTACAATGAGCAGTTCTTC.